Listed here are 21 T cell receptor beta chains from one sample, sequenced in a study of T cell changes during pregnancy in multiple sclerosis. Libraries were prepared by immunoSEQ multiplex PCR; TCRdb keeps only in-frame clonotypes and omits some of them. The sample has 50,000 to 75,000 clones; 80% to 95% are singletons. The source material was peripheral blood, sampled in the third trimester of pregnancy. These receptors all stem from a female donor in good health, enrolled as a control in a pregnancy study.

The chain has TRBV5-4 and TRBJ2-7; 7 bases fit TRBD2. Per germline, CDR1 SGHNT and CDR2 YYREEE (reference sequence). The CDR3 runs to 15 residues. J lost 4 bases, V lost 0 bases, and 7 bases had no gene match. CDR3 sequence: CASSLAGGGRYEQYF. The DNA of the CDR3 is TGTGCCAGCAGCTTGGCCGGGGGAGGGAGGTACGAGCAGTACTTC.

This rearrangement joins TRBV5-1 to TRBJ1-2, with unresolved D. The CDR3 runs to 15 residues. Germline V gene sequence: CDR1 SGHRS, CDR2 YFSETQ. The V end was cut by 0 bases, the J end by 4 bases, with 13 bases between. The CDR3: CASSLGREEIYGYTF. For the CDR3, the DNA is TGCGCCAGCAGCTTGGGACGGGAGGAAATCTATGGCTACACCTTC.

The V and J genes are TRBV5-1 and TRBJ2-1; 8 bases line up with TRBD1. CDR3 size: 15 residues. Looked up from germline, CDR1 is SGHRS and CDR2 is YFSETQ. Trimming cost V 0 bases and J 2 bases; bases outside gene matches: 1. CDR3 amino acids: CASSLETGAYNEQFF. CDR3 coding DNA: TGCGCCAGCAGCTTGGAGACAGGGGCCTACAATGAGCAGTTCTTC.

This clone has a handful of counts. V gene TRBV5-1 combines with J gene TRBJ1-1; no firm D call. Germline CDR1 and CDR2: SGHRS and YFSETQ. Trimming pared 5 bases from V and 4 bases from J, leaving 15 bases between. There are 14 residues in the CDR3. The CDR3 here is CASRVWEVSTEAFF. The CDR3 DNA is TGCGCCAGCAGGGTTTGGGAGGTGTCCACTGAAGCTTTCTTT.

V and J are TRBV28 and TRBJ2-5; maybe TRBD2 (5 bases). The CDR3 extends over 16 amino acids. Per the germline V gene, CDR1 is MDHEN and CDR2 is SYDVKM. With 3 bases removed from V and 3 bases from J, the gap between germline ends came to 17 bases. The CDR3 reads CASSFPPSGFEETQYF. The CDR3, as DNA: TGTGCCAGCAGTTTTCCCCCCTCGGGGTTCGAAGAGACCCAGTACTTC.

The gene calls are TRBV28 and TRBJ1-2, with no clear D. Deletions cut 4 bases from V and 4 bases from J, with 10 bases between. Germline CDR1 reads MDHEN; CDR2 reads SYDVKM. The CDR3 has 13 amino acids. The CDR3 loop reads CASSSLVSYGYTF. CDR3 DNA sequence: TGTGCCAGCAGTTCCCTAGTCAGCTATGGCTACACCTTC.

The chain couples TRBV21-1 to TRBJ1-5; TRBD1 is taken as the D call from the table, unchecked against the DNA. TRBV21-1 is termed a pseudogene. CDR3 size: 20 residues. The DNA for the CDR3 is TGTGCCAGCTCCGTGGATGGGCCCTTGTTGGGACAGGTCCAATATCAGCCCCAGCATTTT. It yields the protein CASSVDGPLLGQVQYQPQHF.

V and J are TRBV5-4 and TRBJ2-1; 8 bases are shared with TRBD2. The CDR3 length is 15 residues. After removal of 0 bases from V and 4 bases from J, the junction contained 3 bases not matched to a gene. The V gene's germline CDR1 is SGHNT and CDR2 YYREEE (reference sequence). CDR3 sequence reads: CASSLVAGKYNEQFF. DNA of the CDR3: TGTGCCAGCAGCTTGGTAGCGGGGAAGTACAATGAGCAGTTCTTC.

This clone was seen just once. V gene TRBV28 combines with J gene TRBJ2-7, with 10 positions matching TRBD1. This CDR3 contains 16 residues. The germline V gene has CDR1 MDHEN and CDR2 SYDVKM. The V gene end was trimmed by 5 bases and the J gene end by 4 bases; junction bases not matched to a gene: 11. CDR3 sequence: CASSNTPDRGLYEQYF. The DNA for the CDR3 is TGTGCCAGCAGTAATACCCCCGACAGGGGGCTGTACGAGCAGTACTTC.

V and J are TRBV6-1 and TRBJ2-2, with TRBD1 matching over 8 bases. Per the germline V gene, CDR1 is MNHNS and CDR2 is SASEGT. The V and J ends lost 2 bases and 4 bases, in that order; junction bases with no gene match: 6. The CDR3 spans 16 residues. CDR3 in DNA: TGTGCCAGCAGTGAATCCCGGACAGGGATCACCGGGGAGCTGTTTTTT. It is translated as CASSESRTGITGELFF.

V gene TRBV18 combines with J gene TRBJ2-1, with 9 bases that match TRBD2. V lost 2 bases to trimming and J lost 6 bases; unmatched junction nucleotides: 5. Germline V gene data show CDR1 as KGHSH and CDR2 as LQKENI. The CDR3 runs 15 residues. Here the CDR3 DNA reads TGTGCCAGCTCACCAGGCGGGAGGGCCACCAATGAGCAGTTCTTC. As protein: CASSPGGRATNEQFF.

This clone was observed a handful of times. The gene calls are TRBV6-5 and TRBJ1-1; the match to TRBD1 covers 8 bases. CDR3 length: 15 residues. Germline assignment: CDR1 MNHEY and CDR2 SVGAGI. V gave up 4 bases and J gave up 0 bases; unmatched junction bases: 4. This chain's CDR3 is CASSSWDRLNTEAFF. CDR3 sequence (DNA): TGTGCCAGCAGTTCCTGGGACAGGCTGAACACTGAAGCTTTCTTT.

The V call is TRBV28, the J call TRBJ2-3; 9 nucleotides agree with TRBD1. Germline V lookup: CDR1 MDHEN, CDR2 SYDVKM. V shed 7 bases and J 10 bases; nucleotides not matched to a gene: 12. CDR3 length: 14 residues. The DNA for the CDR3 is TGTGCCAGCAATTCCCCGGGACAGGGAAATTCGCAGTATTTT. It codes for CASNSPGQGNSQYF.

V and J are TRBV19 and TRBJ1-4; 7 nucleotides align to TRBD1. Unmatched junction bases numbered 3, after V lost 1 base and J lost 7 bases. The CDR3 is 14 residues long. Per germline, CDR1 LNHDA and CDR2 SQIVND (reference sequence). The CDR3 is CASSIVDRTEKLFF. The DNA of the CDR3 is TGTGCCAGTAGTATAGTGGACAGGACTGAAAAACTGTTTTTT.

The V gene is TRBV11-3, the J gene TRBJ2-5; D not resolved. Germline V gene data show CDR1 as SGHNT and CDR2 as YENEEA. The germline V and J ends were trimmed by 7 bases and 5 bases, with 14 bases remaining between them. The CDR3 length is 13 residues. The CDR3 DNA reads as TGTGCCAGCACTTCTCCCTCCCGGGAGACCCAGTACTTC. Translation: CASTSPSRETQYF.

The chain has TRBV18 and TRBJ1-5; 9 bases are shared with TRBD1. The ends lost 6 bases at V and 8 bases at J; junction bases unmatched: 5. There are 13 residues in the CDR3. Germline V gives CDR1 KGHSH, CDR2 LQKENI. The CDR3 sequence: CASSLTGGEPQHF. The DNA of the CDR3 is TGTGCCAGCTCCCTTACAGGGGGCGAGCCCCAGCATTTT.

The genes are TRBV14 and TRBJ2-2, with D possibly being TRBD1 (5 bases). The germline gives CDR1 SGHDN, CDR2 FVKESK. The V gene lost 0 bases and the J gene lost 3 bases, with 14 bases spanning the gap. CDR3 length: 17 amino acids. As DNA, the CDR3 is TGTGCCAGCAGCCAAGAAGAAACAGGTCTATACACCGGGGAGCTGTTTTTT. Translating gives CASSQEETGLYTGELFF.

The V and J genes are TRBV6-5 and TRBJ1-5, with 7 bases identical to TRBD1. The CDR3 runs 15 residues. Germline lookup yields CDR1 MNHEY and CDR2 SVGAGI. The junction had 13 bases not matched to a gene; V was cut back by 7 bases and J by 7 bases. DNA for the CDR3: TGTGCCAGCAAACTCCAGACAGGGCTGGAACAGCCCCAGCATTTT. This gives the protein CASKLQTGLEQPQHF.

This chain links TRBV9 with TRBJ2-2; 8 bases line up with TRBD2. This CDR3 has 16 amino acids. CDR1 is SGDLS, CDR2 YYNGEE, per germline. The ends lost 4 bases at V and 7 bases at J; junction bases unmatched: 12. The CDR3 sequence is CASSPFGGGAIGELFF. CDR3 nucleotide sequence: TGTGCCAGCAGCCCCTTCGGGGGGGGCGCGATCGGGGAGCTGTTTTTT.

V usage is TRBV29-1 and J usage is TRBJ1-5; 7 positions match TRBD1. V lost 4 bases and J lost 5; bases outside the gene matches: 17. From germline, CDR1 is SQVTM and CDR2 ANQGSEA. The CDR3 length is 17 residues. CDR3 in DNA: TGCAGCGTTGCTGAGAATTATCCAGGGGGTTGGGATCAGCCCCAGCATTTT. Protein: CSVAENYPGGWDQPQHF.

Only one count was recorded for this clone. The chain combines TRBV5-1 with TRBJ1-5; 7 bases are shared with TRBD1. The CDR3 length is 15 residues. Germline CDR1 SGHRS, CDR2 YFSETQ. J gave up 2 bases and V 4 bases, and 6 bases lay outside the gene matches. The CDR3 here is CASSPTGFGNQPQHF. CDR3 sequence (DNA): TGCGCCAGCAGCCCGACAGGGTTCGGCAATCAGCCCCAGCATTTT.